Below, one T cell receptor (beta chain) is given with its context. Its target is unknown. Primers for the PCR totalled 60 Vbeta and 13 Jbeta. Repertoires were generated with immunoSEQ multiplex PCR, while TCRdb's copy carries only in-frame clones and drops some. The table shows 150,000 to 200,000 clones, with roughly 83% occurring only once. V was trimmed by 7 bases and J by 6 bases, leaving 10 bases between them. Germline lookup yields CDR1 LGHNT and CDR2 FRNRAP. The CDR3 covers 11 residues. This record comes from a study of cytomegalovirus exposure and HLA in healthy donors. Study outcomes and limitations: In terms of immune exposure information, only CMV serostatus was available. Per published reports, the classifier diagnosed cytomegalovirus status with high specificity and sensitivity. TCR beta V segments were, for the most part, productive about 87% or about 30% of the time in an earlier analysis. In a later analysis, V- and J-gene trimming of beta chains associated with a DCLRE1C missense variant, replicated independently.

The V call is TRBV12-5, the J call TRBJ2-7; D uncertain. Input material: PBMCs. The clonotype comes from a woman aged 45-60 years in good health and CMV-seronegative. The CDR3 coding sequence is TGTGCTAGTGCTCTTGCGTTCGAGCAGTACTTC. It specifies CASALAFEQYF.